The clone carrying this T cell receptor (beta chain) was picked up a small number of times. Profiling relied on immunoSEQ multiplex PCR, and the TCRdb table lists in-frame clones only, not all of them. The sample lists roughly 13,000 clones; 52% were seen once. Treatment described: randomized to nivolumab then ipilimumab (arm A) or the reverse (arm B). The data originate from a study of sequential checkpoint blockade in melanoma. The sequence came from a human donor with melanoma. Sequenced here: CD8+ T cells sorted from blood (inferred from file names), sampled from a patient given nivolumab and ipilimumab in sequence.

CDR3 protein: CASSDHRGRPEQYF. DNA for the CDR3: TGTGCCAGCAGCGACCACAGGGGGCGCCCCGAGCAGTACTTC. The gene calls are TRBV13 and TRBJ2-7; 9 bases match TRBD1. Looked up from germline, CDR1 is PRHDT and CDR2 is FYEKMQ (reference sequence). Trimming cost V 5 bases and J 6 bases; bases outside gene matches: 8. The CDR3 runs 14 residues.